This is a list of T cell receptor beta chains from one sample in a study of vaccination and CD4 T cells after COVID-19. TCRdb itself ran the PCR reads through MiXCR, one entry per CDR3 protein. The sample has about 12,000 distinct CDR3 sequences; just over 60% are singletons. Antigens for these TCRs are unknown. Material: CD4+ T cells from blood, cultured in vitro. The receptor set was obtained from a human donor who had recovered from COVID-19. Both conserved end residues are part of each CDR3. The order of the fields is J gene, V gene, clone size, D gene, CDR3 DNA, CDR3 protein. The D gene is left open where the match is weak. Clone size, where shown, is once, few, many, or a class for clones that have expanded.

j_gene: TRBJ1-5; v_gene: TRBV20-1; abundance: .; d_gene: .; CDR3nt: TGCAGTGCTAGACTGCCCGGAGGCTTAGGGCAGCCCCAGCATTTT; CDR3aa: CSARLPGGLGQPQHF
j_gene: TRBJ1-1; v_gene: TRBV7-8; abundance: .; d_gene: .; CDR3nt: TGTGCCAGCAGCTCTACATACTCCGGGACAAGGAACACTGAAGCTTTCTTT; CDR3aa: CASSSTYSGTRNTEAFF
j_gene: TRBJ1-1; v_gene: TRBV6-2/TRBV6-3; abundance: few; d_gene: TRBD1; CDR3nt: TGTGCCAGCAGTTACTCATCGCCGAAGGGGGCGATGCAGAACACTGAAGCTTTCTTT; CDR3aa: CASSYSSPKGAMQNTEAFF
j_gene: TRBJ1-6; v_gene: TRBV19; abundance: .; d_gene: .; CDR3nt: TGTGCCAGTAGTATCCCCAATGGAAATTCACCCCTCCACTTT; CDR3aa: CASSIPNGNSPLHF
j_gene: TRBJ1-2; v_gene: TRBV20-1; abundance: few; d_gene: TRBD1; CDR3nt: TGCAGTGCAGGACAGGGGGCTAACTATGGCTACACCTTC; CDR3aa: CSAGQGANYGYTF
j_gene: TRBJ2-3; v_gene: TRBV7-2; abundance: .; d_gene: .; CDR3nt: TGTGCCAGCAGCCCAAGTGGGGTGGGGACAGATACGCAGTATTTT; CDR3aa: CASSPSGVGTDTQYF
j_gene: TRBJ2-1; v_gene: TRBV20-1; abundance: medium-sized; d_gene: TRBD2; CDR3nt: TGCAGTGCTAGACTTAGCGGGAGGGCCCACAATGAGCAGTTCTTC; CDR3aa: CSARLSGRAHNEQFF
j_gene: TRBJ2-7; v_gene: TRBV14; abundance: .; d_gene: TRBD2; CDR3nt: TGTGCCAGCAGCCAAATCCTGACTAGCGGGAGAACTTACGAGCAGTACTTC; CDR3aa: CASSQILTSGRTYEQYF
j_gene: TRBJ2-5; v_gene: TRBV18; abundance: large; d_gene: .; CDR3nt: TGTGCCAGCTCTTACCAGTCTCCGGCTGGTTCGGGTGAGACCCAGTACTTC; CDR3aa: CASSYQSPAGSGETQYF
j_gene: TRBJ2-1; v_gene: TRBV11-3; abundance: .; d_gene: TRBD2; CDR3nt: TGTGCCAGCAGCTTAGATCCCAGGGAGGGAAATGAGCAGTTCTTC; CDR3aa: CASSLDPREGNEQFF
j_gene: TRBJ1-5; v_gene: TRBV19; abundance: .; d_gene: TRBD1; CDR3nt: TGTGCCAGTAGTGATACAGGGGATCAGCCCCAGCATTTT; CDR3aa: CASSDTGDQPQHF
j_gene: TRBJ2-3; v_gene: TRBV20-1; abundance: .; d_gene: TRBD2; CDR3nt: TGCGGTGCTACCTCGGGACTAGCGCCTCGCACAGATACGCAGTATTTT; CDR3aa: CGATSGLAPRTDTQYF
j_gene: TRBJ2-6; v_gene: TRBV21-1; abundance: .; d_gene: .; CDR3nt: TGTGCCAGCACCGTTTACCGGGCTGGGGCCAACGTCCTGACTTTC; CDR3aa: CASTVYRAGANVLTF
j_gene: TRBJ2-2; v_gene: TRBV24-1; abundance: .; d_gene: .; CDR3nt: TGTGCCACCAGTGATTTACAGGGTTTAGGTACCGGGGAGCTGTTTTTT; CDR3aa: CATSDLQGLGTGELFF
j_gene: TRBJ2-5; v_gene: TRBV6-1; abundance: once; d_gene: .; CDR3nt: TGTGCCAGCACTCGGACCCAGTCCCAAGAGACCCAGTACTTC; CDR3aa: CASTRTQSQETQYF
j_gene: TRBJ2-1; v_gene: TRBV20-1; abundance: few; d_gene: TRBD2; CDR3nt: TGCAGTGCTAGAGCCGGGCAGGCGGGAGGAGAGCAGTTCTTC; CDR3aa: CSARAGQAGGEQFF
j_gene: TRBJ1-2; v_gene: TRBV9; abundance: .; d_gene: TRBD1; CDR3nt: TGTGCCAGCAGCCCGGACAGGCACTATGGCTACACCTTC; CDR3aa: CASSPDRHYGYTF
j_gene: TRBJ2-3; v_gene: TRBV2; abundance: .; d_gene: .; CDR3nt: TGTGCCAGCAGTCCCGCGGGACTCGACACAGATACGCAGTATTTT; CDR3aa: CASSPAGLDTDTQYF